This T cell receptor (beta chain) emerged from a study of vaccination and CD4 T cells after COVID-19. About the study: The stimulus for the cells was overlapping spike peptides derived from SARS-CoV-2, HCoV-NL63, HCoV-OC43 and HCoV-229E. General study results and limits: Median numbers of SARS-CoV-2-reactive clonotypes increased from approximately 21 to 40 (not a significant change).

Regarding time point: late sampling 161 to 241 days after vaccination in a few convalescent patients. Treatment specified: roughly 11-day PBMC culture with coronavirus spike peptide pools or control peptides (ViraFEST assay). On this clonotype itself: No antigen is known for it.

Sequenced with the Oncomine TCR Beta short-read assay was DNA taken from cultured CD4+ T cells. Each CDR3 protein is one row after TCRdb ran MiXCR on the PCR reads. The sample consists of around 23,000 distinct CDR3 sequences, about two fifths of them appearing once. The germline V gene encodes CDR1 LGHNT and CDR2 FRNRAP. The CDR3 sequence is 11 residues long. Trimming removed 6 bases at V and 12 bases at J, with 12 bases between. The sample here was CD4+ T cells from blood, cultured in vitro, taken about 7 months after SARS-CoV-2 vaccination. The TCR originated in a human donor who had recovered from COVID-19. The rearrangement uses TRBV12-5 and TRBJ2-1; D not resolved. DNA of the CDR3: TGTGCTAGTGGGTCGTCATGGGGGCAGTTCTTC. Translated, it gives CASGSSWGQFF.